This T cell receptor beta chain stems from a study of human T cells and chemical hapten exposure. Overall study results and limits: No alteration of TCRs above 1 in 1000 frequency was seen with DPC sensitization.

This sample's time point: patch test 1, 2 weeks after DPC sensitization. The treatment was: therapeutic diphenylcyclopropenone sensitization with weekly scalp DPC. Sample donors consisted of patients with alopecia, aged 18 to 70 years, who were suitable for DPC. Looked up from germline, CDR1 is LGHNA and CDR2 is YSLEER. V was cut by 2 bases and J by 6 bases, with 17 bases left in between. The CDR3 covers 15 residues. Only a few counts were recorded for this clonotype. Its antigen is not known. The library tagged individual cDNA molecules with unique molecular identifiers. Each CDR3 protein is one row after TCRdb ran MiXCR on the RACE reads. The table includes fewer than 130,000 distinct CDR3 sequences, approximately 11% detected once.

The source was whole blood, collected in connection with sensitization to the hapten diphenylcyclopropenone (DPC). This TCR was sampled from a woman between 40 and 55 years old with alopecia areata. Some clones in this sample may be carry-over from other donors' samples. The chain combines TRBV4-3 with TRBJ2-7; D gene unclear. The CDR3 DNA is TGCGCCAGCAGCCAAACTCATAGGTCCCCACTCGAGCAGTACTTC. As protein: CASSQTHRSPLEQYF.